This T cell receptor beta chain appears in the sequencing data of a study of shared clonotypes between healthy human individuals (TCRdb year 2020). About the study as a whole: A few men and two women, aged 18 to 49 years, made up the cohort. Per donor, leukapheresis produced somewhere between about 0.94 and 8.9 billion PBMCs. To increase sequencing depth and limit assay-specific biases, TCR repertoire library preparation and sequencing were carried out by different laboratories using diverse techniques. Blood TCR repertoires of five healthy adults were deeply sequenced to estimate repertoire size and the extent of clonotype sharing between individuals. For each donor, CD4 naive and CD4 memory were each run on three plates, CD8 naive on two plates, and CD8 memory on one plate.

On this clone itself: No cognate antigen has been identified for it. There are no base qualities to consult, and no much larger clone falls within one base.

Germline trimming amounts to 3 bases on V and 0 bases on J, with 6 as the count of junction bases outside the gene matches. The CDR3 has 17 amino acids, counting the end cysteine and phenylalanine. Here the CDR3 DNA is all that survives: 51 bases in frame from base 1. The germline V gene gives CDR1 as KGHSH and CDR2 as LQKENI. CD8 naive samples consisted of CD45RO-negative cells that were positively selected for CCR7, yielding a CD45RA+CCR7+ population without TemRA cells. The donors were healthy, HIV-negative adults who had no recently reported acute infections or vaccinations. Every donor was a Caucasian adult living in Nashville, Tennessee, USA. Blood was collected by leukapheresis, and PBMCs were isolated by Ficoll-Histopaque density gradient centrifugation and then cryopreserved in liquid nitrogen vapor phase. Analytical flow cytometry was used to check the purity and quantity of each magnetically sorted T cell population. From each sorted fraction, genomic DNA was isolated and quantified by UV absorbance on a Nanodrop 2000c.

Overall results and qualifications from the work: Even with the large sequencing depth, rarefaction of the sorted-subset datasets indicated that sequencing was incomplete. When several donors were compared, the shared fraction of clonotypes was about 5.5% for naive CD4, 3.5% to 4% for naive CD8, 2.3% for memory CD4, and approximately 0.4% for memory CD8. Based on pairwise subsampling, the degree of clonotype sharing among donors was expected to be affected by sequencing depth. Only blood was sampled, and tissue TCR repertoires likely differ from those in blood. Estimated clonotype richness was generally larger for naive than for memory subsets. The genetic and exposure-history diversity represented was limited by the small number of donors. Higher generation probabilities were observed for clonotypes shared by all four sorted-subset donors than for non-shared clonotypes.

TCR CDR3 regions were amplified from genomic DNA by multiplex PCR using the deep immunoSEQ assay. For each cell subset, the extracted genomic DNA was distributed evenly across all wells of several immunoSEQ 96-well plates, and each plate served as one replicate. For sorted subsets, each replicate PCR was loaded with about 0.2 ug genomic DNA, equivalent to 32,000 or so T cell genomes. The purified libraries were quantified using a Qubit 3.0 fluorometer, sized with a Bioanalyzer 2100, and then quantified again using the KAPA Library Quantification kit. Every immunoSEQ 96-well plate was sequenced on a separate single-read 150-cycle Illumina NextSeq 550 flow cell. In the authors' own workflow: The immunoSEQ output contained only junctional sequences without quality scores, so filtering could not match that applied to full-length reads. Sequences were annotated with PyIR, a Python wrapper for IgBLAST v1.9, using IMGT germline references to assign V/J genes and CDR3. Reads were filtered out if the reads had weak V/J assignments (E-value above 1e-6), no CDR3, stop codons, out-of-frame junctions, or ambiguous translated residues. A V3J clonotype was defined by an identical inferred V gene, J gene, and CDR3 amino acid sequence. The percentage overlap between two repertoires was calculated by dividing the number of shared unique clonotypes by the size of the smaller repertoire. Repertoire richness was assessed with RTK rarefaction, the Chao1 estimator, and Recon v2.1 estimates of unobserved clonotypes. OLGA was used to compute generation probabilities for all TCRbeta clonotypes that the gDNA method yielded from a handful of donors. Entries here come from immuneACCESS through TCRdb and include only in-frame sequences with V and J called. Some clones fail to appear in such tables; in the studies checked, an unresolved V gene covers under half of the shortfall, and the cause of the remainder is unknown. That table furnishes V, J and clone size, whereas the DNA furnished D and trimming. This sample is represented by about 2.1 million clones; roughly 95% of them were singletons. Approximately 1.6% of the sample goes to the ten largest clones.

Sequences were obtained from naive CD8+ T cells from PBMCs. The intended sense of this specimen's cell subset or site label: CD45RA+CCR7+. In this chain, TRBV18 is recombined with TRBJ2-5; 11 middle bases align to TRBD2. This clonotype was sampled from a young man in good health. Some clones in this sample may be carry-over from other donors' samples. The DNA sequence is TGTGCCAGCTCACCGGGGACTAGCGGTCCGTACCAAGAGACCCAGTACTTC. Its translation reads: CASSPGTSGPYQETQYF.